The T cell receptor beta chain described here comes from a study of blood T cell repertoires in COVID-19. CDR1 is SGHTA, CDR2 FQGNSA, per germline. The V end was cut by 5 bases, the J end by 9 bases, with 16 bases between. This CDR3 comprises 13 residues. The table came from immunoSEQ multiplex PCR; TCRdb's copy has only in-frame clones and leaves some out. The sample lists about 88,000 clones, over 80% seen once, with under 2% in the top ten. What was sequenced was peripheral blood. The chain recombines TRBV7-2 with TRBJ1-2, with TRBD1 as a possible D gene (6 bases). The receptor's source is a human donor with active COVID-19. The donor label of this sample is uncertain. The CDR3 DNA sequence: TGTGCCAGCAGCCGGGCAGGGGCCAAGAGCTACACCTTC. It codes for CASSRAGAKSYTF. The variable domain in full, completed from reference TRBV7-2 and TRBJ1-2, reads GAGVSQSPSNKVTEKGKDVELRCDPISGHTALYWYRQSLGQGLEFLIYFQGNSAPDKSGLPSDRFSAERTGGSVSTLTIQRTQQEDSAVYLCASSRAGAKSYTFGSGTRLTVV.